The sequence of this T cell receptor beta chain was determined in a study of blood T cell repertoires in COVID-19. Across the whole study: Some COVID-19 samples were acute and others convalescent; all came from the United States, Italy and Spain.

This clone is a singleton in its sample. Generated by immunoSEQ multiplex PCR, the TCRdb table keeps only in-frame clones and is missing some. The table has 150,000 to 200,000 clones, around nine tenths seen once; the top ten hold roughly 3.7%. V was cut by 5 bases and J by 5 bases, with 13 bases left in between. Germline V gene sequence: CDR1 SGHTA, CDR2 FQGNSA. The CDR3 extends over 15 amino acids. The sequence was collected from a man aged 18-30 years with active or convalescent COVID-19. Sequencing was done on a sample of peripheral blood. This chain links TRBV7-2 with TRBJ1-6; no firm D call. The CDR3 region is CASSLSGRDNSPLHF. The CDR3 DNA reads as TGTGCCAGCAGCCTTTCCGGGAGGGATAATTCACCCCTCCACTTT.